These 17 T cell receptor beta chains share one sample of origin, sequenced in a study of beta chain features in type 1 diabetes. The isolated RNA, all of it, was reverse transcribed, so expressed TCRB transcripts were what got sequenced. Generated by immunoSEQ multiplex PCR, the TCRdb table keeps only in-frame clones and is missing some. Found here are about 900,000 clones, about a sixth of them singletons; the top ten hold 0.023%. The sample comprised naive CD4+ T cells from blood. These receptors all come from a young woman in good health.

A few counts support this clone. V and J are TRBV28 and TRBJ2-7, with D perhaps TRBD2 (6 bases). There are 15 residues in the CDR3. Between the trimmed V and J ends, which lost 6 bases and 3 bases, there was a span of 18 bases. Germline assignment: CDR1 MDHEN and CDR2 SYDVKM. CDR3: CASSPSSGALYEQYF. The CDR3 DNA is TGTGCCAGCAGCCCCAGTAGCGGAGCCCTCTACGAGCAGTACTTC.

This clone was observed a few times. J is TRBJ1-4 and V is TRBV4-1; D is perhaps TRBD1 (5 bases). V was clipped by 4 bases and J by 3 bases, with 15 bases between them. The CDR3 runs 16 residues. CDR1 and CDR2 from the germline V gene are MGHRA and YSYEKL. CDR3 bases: TGCGCCAGCAGCCGGGACTCCATTCTGGCTAATGAAAAACTGTTTTTT. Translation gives CASSRDSILANEKLFF.

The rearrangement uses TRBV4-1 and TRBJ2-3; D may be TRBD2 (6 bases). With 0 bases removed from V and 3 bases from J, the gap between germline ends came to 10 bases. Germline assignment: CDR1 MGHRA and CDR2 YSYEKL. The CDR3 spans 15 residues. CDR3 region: CASSQERLVTDTQYF. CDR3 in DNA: TGCGCCAGCAGCCAAGAGAGACTAGTTACAGATACGCAGTATTTT.

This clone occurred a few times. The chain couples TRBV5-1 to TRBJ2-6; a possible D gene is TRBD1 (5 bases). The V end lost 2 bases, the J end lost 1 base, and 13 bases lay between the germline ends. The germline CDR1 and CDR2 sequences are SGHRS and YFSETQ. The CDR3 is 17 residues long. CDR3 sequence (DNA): TGCGCCAGCAGCTTTGGGGCCTCACGTTCTGGGGCCAACGTCCTGACTTTC. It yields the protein CASSFGASRSGANVLTF.

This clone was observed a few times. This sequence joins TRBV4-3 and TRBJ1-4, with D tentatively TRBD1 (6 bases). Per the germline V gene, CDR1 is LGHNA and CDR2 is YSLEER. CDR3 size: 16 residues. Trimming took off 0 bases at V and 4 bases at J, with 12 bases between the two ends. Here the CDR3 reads CASSQDGNRDNEKLFF. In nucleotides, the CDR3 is TGCGCCAGCAGCCAAGATGGCAACAGGGATAATGAAAAACTGTTTTTT.

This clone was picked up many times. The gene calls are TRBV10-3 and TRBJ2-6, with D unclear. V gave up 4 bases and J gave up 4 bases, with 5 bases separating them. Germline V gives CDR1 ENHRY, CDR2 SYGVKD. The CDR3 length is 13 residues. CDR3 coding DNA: TGTGCCATCAGTGTCGGAGGGGCCAACGTCCTGACTTTC. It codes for CAISVGGANVLTF.

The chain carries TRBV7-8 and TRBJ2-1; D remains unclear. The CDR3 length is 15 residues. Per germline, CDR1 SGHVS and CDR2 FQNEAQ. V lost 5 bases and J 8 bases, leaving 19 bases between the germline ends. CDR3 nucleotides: TGTGCCAGCAGCCGCCTCCTGGTGATCTATGATGAGCAGTTCTTC. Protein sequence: CASSRLLVIYDEQFF. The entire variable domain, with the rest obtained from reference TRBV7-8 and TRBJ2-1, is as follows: GAGVSQSPRYKVAKRGQDVALRCDPISGHVSLFWYQQALGQGPEFLTYFQNEAQLDKSGLPSDRFFAERPEGSVSTLKIQRTQQEDSAVYLCASSRLLVIYDEQFFGPGTRLTVL.

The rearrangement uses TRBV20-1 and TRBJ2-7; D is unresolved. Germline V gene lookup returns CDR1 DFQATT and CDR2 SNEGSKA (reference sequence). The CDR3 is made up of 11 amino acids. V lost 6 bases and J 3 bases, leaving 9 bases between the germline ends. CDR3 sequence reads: CSAYDIYEQYF. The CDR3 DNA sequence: TGCAGTGCGTACGACATCTACGAGCAGTACTTC.

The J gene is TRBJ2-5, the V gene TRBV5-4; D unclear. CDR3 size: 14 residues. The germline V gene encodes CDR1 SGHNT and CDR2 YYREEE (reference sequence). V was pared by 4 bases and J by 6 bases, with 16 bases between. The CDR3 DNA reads TGTGCCAGCAGCCATGGGAACGGAGCACAGACCCAGTACTTC. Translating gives CASSHGNGAQTQYF.

In DNA, the CDR3 is TGTGCCATCAGCCAAGACAGGGGTGAGCAGTACTTC. The encoded protein is CAISQDRGEQYF. V usage is TRBV10-3 and J usage is TRBJ2-7, with 8 nucleotides matching TRBD1. The ends lost 6 bases at V and 7 bases at J; junction bases unmatched: 5. CDR1 is ENHRY, CDR2 SYGVKD, per germline. The CDR3 sequence is 12 residues long.

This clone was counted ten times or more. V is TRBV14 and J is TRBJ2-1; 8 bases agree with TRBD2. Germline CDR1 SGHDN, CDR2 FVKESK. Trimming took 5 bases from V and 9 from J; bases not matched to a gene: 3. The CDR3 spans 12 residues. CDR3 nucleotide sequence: TGTGCCAGCAGCGCACGGGGGGGTGAGCAGTTCTTC. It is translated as CASSARGGEQFF. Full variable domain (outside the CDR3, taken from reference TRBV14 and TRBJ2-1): EAGVTQFPSHSVIEKGQTVTLRCDPISGHDNLYWYRRVMGKEIKFLLHFVKESKQDESGMPNNRFLAERTGGTYSTLKVQPAELEDSGVYFCASSARGGEQFFGPGTRLTVL.

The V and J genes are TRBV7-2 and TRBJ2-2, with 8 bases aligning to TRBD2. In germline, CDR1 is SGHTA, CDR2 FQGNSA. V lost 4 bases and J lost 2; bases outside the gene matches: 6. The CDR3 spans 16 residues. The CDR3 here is CASSSRLAFNTGELFF. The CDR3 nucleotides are TGTGCCAGCAGCTCCCGACTAGCGTTTAACACCGGGGAGCTGTTTTTT.

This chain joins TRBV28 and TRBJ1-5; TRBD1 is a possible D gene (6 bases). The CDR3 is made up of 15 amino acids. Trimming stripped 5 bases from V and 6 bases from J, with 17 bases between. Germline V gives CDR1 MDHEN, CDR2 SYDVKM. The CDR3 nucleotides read TGTGCCAGCAGTAGACCAACAGGGTTATCTCAGCCCCAGCATTTT. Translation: CASSRPTGLSQPQHF.

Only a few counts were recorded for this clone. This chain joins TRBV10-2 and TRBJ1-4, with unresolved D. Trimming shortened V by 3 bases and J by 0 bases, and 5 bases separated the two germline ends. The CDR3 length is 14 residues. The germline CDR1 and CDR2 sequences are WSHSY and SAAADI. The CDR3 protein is CASSDGTTNEKLFF. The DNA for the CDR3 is TGCGCCAGCAGTGATGGCACAACTAATGAAAAACTGTTTTTT.

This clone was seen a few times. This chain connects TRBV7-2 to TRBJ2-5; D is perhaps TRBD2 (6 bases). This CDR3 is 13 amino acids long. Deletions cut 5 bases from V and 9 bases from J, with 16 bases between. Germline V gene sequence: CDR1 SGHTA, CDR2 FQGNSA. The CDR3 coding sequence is TGTGCCAGCAGCCCTGCCCCCCCGGGGGCCCAGTACTTC. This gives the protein CASSPAPPGAQYF. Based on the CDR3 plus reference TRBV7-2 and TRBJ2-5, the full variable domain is GAGVSQSPSNKVTEKGKDVELRCDPISGHTALYWYRQSLGQGLEFLIYFQGNSAPDKSGLPSDRFSAERTGGSVSTLTIQRTQQEDSAVYLCASSPAPPGAQYFGPGTRLLVL.

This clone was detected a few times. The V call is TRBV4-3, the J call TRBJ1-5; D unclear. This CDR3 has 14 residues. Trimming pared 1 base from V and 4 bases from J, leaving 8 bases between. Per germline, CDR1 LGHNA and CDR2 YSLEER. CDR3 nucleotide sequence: TGCGCCAGCAGCCAAGGGGTATGGAATCAGCCCCAGCATTTT. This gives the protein CASSQGVWNQPQHF.

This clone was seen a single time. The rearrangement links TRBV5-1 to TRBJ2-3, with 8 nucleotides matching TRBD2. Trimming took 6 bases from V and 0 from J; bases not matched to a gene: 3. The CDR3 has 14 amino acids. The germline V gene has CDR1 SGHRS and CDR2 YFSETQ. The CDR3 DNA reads TGCGCCAGCAATCGCGGGGGGAGCACAGATACGCAGTATTTT. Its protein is CASNRGGSTDTQYF.